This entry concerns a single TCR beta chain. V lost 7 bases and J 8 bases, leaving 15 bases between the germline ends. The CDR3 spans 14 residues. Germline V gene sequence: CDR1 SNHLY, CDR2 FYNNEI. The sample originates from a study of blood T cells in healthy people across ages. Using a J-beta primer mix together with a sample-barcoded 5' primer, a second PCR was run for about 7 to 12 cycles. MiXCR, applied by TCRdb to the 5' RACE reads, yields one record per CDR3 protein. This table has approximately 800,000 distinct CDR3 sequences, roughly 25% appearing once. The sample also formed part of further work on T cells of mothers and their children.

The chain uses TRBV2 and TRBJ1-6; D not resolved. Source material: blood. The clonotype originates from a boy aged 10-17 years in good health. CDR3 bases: TGTGCCAGCACTCCTGAGCGTTCTTATTCACCCCTCCACTTT. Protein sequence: CASTPERSYSPLHF.